This record concerns one T cell receptor beta chain sequence. The target antigen is unknown. Here immunoSEQ multiplex PCR was the method, and the copy in TCRdb shows in-frame clones only, minus some. Among roughly 76,000 clones, roughly 86% were seen once, and the ten largest hold 25%. The sample originates from a study of OX40 agonist ivuxolimab in advanced cancers. About the research overall: Three patients, one with hepatocellular carcinoma and two with cutaneous melanoma, responded partially. Findings and limits, study-wide: Among the least clonally expanded were partial responders at 0.1-3.0 mg/kg.

There are 14 residues in the CDR3. Looked up from germline, CDR1 is MNHNS and CDR2 is SASEGT. Trimming cost V 4 bases and J 4 bases, with 11 bases left between them. The sequences come from CD4+ or CD8+ T cells sorted from blood, collected in a trial of the OX40 agonist ivuxolimab. The chain uses TRBV6-1 and TRBJ2-4; possibly TRBD1 or TRBD2 for D (6 bases each). The clonotype originates from an adult with an advanced solid tumor such as melanoma, head and neck, liver or kidney cancer. CDR3 sequence reads: CASSARGGKNIQYF. In nucleotides, the CDR3 is TGTGCCAGCAGTGCGAGAGGGGGGAAAAACATTCAGTACTTC.